This T cell receptor beta chain was sequenced for a study of beta chain features in type 1 diabetes. General study findings and limits: Patients showed naive, central memory and Treg TCRB repertoires that appeared more similar than those of healthy donors. VDJ junctions in type 1 diabetes patients carried more deletions and fewer insertions. Whether HLA type influences TCRB rearrangement remained unresolved here.

cDNA synthesis used the whole RNA isolate, giving expressed TCRB sequences. TCRdb keeps only in-frame clones here, not all; method: immunoSEQ multiplex PCR. The table has 850,000 to 900,000 clones, about a sixth seen once. This clone was picked up a small number of times. Its antigen is not known. The CDR3 runs 15 residues. Germline assignment: CDR1 SNHLY and CDR2 FYNNEI. This sequence joins TRBV2 and TRBJ2-5, with TRBD2 matching over 13 bases. The tail of the sequence fits TRBJ2-7 better, so the J call may be wrong. Sequenced input: naive CD4+ T cells from blood. This TCR was sampled from a woman younger than 30 in good health. CDR3 bases: TGTGCCAGCAGATCCGGGACTAGCGGGGTCTACGAGCAGTACTTC. Protein: CASRSGTSGVYEQYF.